The clone carrying this T cell receptor beta chain was counted a few times. V was clipped by 0 bases and J by 4 bases, with 13 bases between them. Germline-derived CDR1 and CDR2 are SGHDN and FVKESK. The CDR3 is 15 residues long. The data are from a study of T cells after yellow fever vaccination. TCRdb re-called the 5' RACE reads with MiXCR, one entry per CDR3 protein. The sample gives hundreds of thousands of distinct CDR3 sequences, about 12% of which show up once; around 3% is in the top ten. Sequenced material: CD4+ T cells sorted from PBMCs, taken 15 days after the yellow fever booster vaccination. The chain couples TRBV14 to TRBJ2-7, with D possibly matching TRBD1 (6 bases). The TCR originated in a man aged 18-30 years who received the YFV17D yellow fever vaccine. CDR3 loop: CASSQDFDRRYEQYF. CDR3 nucleotide sequence: TGTGCCAGCAGCCAAGACTTCGACAGGAGATACGAGCAGTACTTC.